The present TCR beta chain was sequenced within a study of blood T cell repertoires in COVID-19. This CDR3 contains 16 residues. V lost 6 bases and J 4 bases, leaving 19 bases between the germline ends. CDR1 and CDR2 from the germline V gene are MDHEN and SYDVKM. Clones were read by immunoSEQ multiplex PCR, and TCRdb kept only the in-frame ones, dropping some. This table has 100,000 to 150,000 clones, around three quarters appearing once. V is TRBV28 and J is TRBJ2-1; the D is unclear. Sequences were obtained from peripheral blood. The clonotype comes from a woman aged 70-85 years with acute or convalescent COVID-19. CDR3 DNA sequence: TGTGCCAGCAGCCCAACGGATCGTCCAGGTTACAATGAGCAGTTCTTC. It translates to CASSPTDRPGYNEQFF. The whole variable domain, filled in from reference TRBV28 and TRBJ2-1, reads DVKVTQSSRYLVKRTGEKVFLECVQDMDHENMFWYRQDPGLGLRLIYFSYDVKMKEKGDIPEGYSVSREKKERFSLILESASTNQTSMYLCASSPTDRPGYNEQFFGPGTRLTVL.